The 16 T cell receptor beta chains reported below all come from one sample, sequenced in a study of siplizumab effects on memory and regulatory T cells. Profiled with immunoSEQ multiplex PCR; TCRdb holds only in-frame clones, not every one. The sample lists about 50,000 clones, approximately 93% occurring once. The sequenced sample consisted of CD8+ T cells sorted from blood. Every receptor here comes from a human donor in good health.

This chain joins TRBV27 and TRBJ1-1; tentatively, D is TRBD1 (5 bases). The V end was cut by 5 bases, the J end by 7 bases, with 20 bases between. The CDR3 runs 15 residues. The germline V gene has CDR1 MNHEY and CDR2 SMNVEV (reference sequence). In nucleotides, the CDR3 is TGTGCCAGCAGTCCCCCACCCGGGGGGGTTGGTGAAGCTTTCTTT. Amino acid sequence: CASSPPPGGVGEAFF.

V usage is TRBV12-5 and J usage is TRBJ1-1; no clear D. This CDR3 is built from 13 residues. The V and J ends lost 1 base and 5 bases respectively, with 8 bases between them. Germline V lookup: CDR1 LGHNT, CDR2 FRNRAP. The CDR3 region is CASGLGVRTEAFF. As DNA, the CDR3 is TGTGCTAGTGGTTTGGGGGTGCGGACTGAAGCTTTCTTT.

This chain joins TRBV10-2 and TRBJ2-1, with 14 positions matching TRBD2. The CDR3 totals 14 residues. Germline-derived CDR1 and CDR2 are WSHSY and SAAADI. Unmatched junction bases numbered 2, after V lost 7 bases and J lost 6 bases. DNA for the CDR3: TGCGCCAGCACCGGACTAGCGGGAGGCAATGAGCAGTTCTTC. Its translation is CASTGLAGGNEQFF.

The chain employs TRBV30 and TRBJ2-7; D is possibly TRBD1 (6 bases). The V end was cut by 7 bases, the J end by 0 bases, with 16 bases between. The CDR3 runs 14 residues. The germline V gene has CDR1 GTSNPN and CDR2 SVGIG (reference sequence). The CDR3 DNA reads as TGTGCCTTGGCGGACAGTCCTTACTCCTACGAGCAGTACTTC. It codes for CALADSPYSYEQYF.

V is TRBV27 and J is TRBJ2-3; TRBD1 matches 7 bases. The CDR3 runs to 16 residues. In germline, CDR1 is MNHEY, CDR2 SMNVEV (reference sequence). V lost 6 bases and J lost 6; bases outside the gene matches: 15. The CDR3 region is CASSTVFSTGPDTQYF. CDR3 nucleotides: TGTGCCAGCAGCACCGTTTTTTCGACAGGGCCTGATACGCAGTATTTT.

The rearrangement links TRBV5-4 to TRBJ2-5; possible D gene TRBD1, 5 bases. The CDR3 is 15 amino acids. V lost 0 bases to trimming and J lost 5 bases, with 14 bases between them. Looked up from germline, CDR1 is SGHNT and CDR2 is YYREEE (reference sequence). CDR3 DNA sequence: TGTGCCAGCAGCTTGGGGCAGGGTTTAGGGGAGACCCAGTACTTC. The encoded protein is CASSLGQGLGETQYF. Complete variable domain (other parts from reference TRBV5-4 and TRBJ2-5): ETGVTQSPTHLIKTRGQQVTLRCSSQSGHNTVSWYQQALGQGPQFIFQYYREEENGRGNFPPRFSGLQFPNYSSELNVNALELDDSALYLCASSLGQGLGETQYFGPGTRLLVL.

The rearrangement uses TRBV9 and TRBJ2-7; TRBD1 matches at 9 bases. With V trimmed by 3 bases and J by 6 bases, 1 base remained unmatched. Germline assignment: CDR1 SGDLS and CDR2 YYNGEE. The CDR3 sequence is 12 residues long. CDR3 bases: TGTGCCAGCAGCGAGACAGGGGGCGAGCAGTACTTC. This translates into CASSETGGEQYF.

The chain employs TRBV29-1 and TRBJ2-7; perhaps TRBD2 as D (6 bases). V dropped 6 bases and J dropped 1 base, with 10 bases sitting between them. The CDR3 totals 12 residues. Germline V CDR1 and CDR2: SQVTM, ANQGSEA. In DNA, the CDR3 is TGCAGCGTACGGGACTTATCCTACGAGCAGTACTTC. Its translation: CSVRDLSYEQYF.

This CDR3 reads CASSGGSLRAETQYF. CDR3 in DNA: TGTGCCAGCAGCGGAGGCTCCCTTAGGGCGGAGACCCAGTACTTC. The chain combines TRBV9 with TRBJ2-5; D call uncertain. V was trimmed by 3 bases and J by 5 bases, leaving 17 bases between them. This CDR3 is 15 amino acids long. Germline assignment: CDR1 SGDLS and CDR2 YYNGEE.

The chain joins TRBV6-6 to TRBJ1-1; no clear D gene. This CDR3 has 13 amino acids. V was trimmed by 7 bases and J by 0 bases, leaving 9 bases between them. Looked up from germline, CDR1 is MNHNY and CDR2 is SVGAGI (reference sequence). The CDR3 protein is CASIQDVNTEAFF. The CDR3 nucleotides are TGTGCCAGCATCCAGGACGTGAACACTGAAGCTTTCTTT.

This clone was found a few times. The chain uses TRBV5-4 and TRBJ2-3, with a possible D match to TRBD2 (6 bases). Trimming removed 8 bases at V and 0 bases at J, with 13 bases between. The length of the CDR3 is 14 residues. Germline CDR1 and CDR2: SGHNT and YYREEE (reference sequence). CDR3 bases: TGTGCCAGTCGCCTAGCGTTGAGCACAGATACGCAGTATTTT. Its protein product is CASRLALSTDTQYF.

The J gene is TRBJ2-1, the V gene TRBV6-6; maybe TRBD2 (7 bases). Germline V lookup: CDR1 MNHNY, CDR2 SVGAGI (reference sequence). The V and J ends lost 5 bases and 5 bases respectively, with 10 bases between them. This CDR3 is built from 13 residues. The CDR3 here is CASSRGRDNEQFF. The CDR3 region has the DNA TGTGCCAGCAGTAGGGGGAGGGACAATGAGCAGTTCTTC.

The genes are TRBV19 and TRBJ1-2, with D tentatively TRBD1 (5 bases). Germline V gene sequence: CDR1 LNHDA, CDR2 SQIVND (reference sequence). V lost 7 bases to trimming and J lost 2 bases, with 8 bases between them. The CDR3 contains 12 residues. The DNA for the CDR3 is TGTGCCAGTACCGACAGCAACTATGGCTACACCTTC. Amino acids: CASTDSNYGYTF.

The chain links TRBV10-3 to TRBJ2-1; 8 positions agree with TRBD1. Looked up from germline, CDR1 is ENHRY and CDR2 is SYGVKD. After removal of 3 bases from V and 7 bases from J, the junction contained 20 bases not matched to a gene. The CDR3 is made up of 19 amino acids. CDR3 in DNA: TGTGCCATCAGTGACCCCAGGGGGCAATTCAGTGTGTCGGGTAATGAGCAGTTCTTC. It is translated as CAISDPRGQFSVSGNEQFF.

The rearrangement uses TRBV14 and TRBJ2-7; a possible D gene is TRBD2 (6 bases). CDR3 length: 16 amino acids. The ends were cut back, 4 bases at V and 1 base at J, with 17 bases in the middle. Germline V gives CDR1 SGHDN, CDR2 FVKESK. The CDR3 sequence is CASSPTEGMGSYEQYF. Written as DNA, the CDR3 is TGTGCCAGCAGCCCCACGGAGGGAATGGGGTCCTACGAGCAGTACTTC.

V gene TRBV20-1 combines with J gene TRBJ2-1; D tentatively reads TRBD1 or TRBD2 (5 bases each). This CDR3 is 11 amino acids long. Trimming stripped 6 bases from V and 10 bases from J, with 13 bases between. Germline CDR1 and CDR2: DFQATT and SNEGSKA (reference sequence). DNA for the CDR3: TGCAGTGCCATACGGGGACCGGAGCAGTTCTTC. The encoded protein is CSAIRGPEQFF.